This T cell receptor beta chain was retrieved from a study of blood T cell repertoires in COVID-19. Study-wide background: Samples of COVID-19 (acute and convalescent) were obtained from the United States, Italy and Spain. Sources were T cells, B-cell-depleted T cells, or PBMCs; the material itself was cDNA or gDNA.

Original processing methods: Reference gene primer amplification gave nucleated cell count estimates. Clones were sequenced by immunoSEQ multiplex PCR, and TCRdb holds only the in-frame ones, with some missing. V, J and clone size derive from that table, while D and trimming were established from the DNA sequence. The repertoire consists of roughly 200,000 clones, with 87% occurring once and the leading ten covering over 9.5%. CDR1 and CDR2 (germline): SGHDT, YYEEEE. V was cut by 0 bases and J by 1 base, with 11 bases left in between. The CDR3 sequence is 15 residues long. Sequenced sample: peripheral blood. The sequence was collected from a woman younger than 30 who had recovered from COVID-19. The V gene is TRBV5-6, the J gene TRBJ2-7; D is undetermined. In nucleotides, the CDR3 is TGTGCCAGCAGCTTGGCTTCTTCTAGTTCCTACGAGCAGTACTTC. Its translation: CASSLASSSSYEQYF.